The clone carrying this T cell receptor beta chain was counted many times. Its antigen is as yet unknown. Generated by immunoSEQ multiplex PCR, the TCRdb table keeps only in-frame clones and is missing some. This sample carries 30,000 to 40,000 clones and no singletons, and about 2.3% goes to the top ten. The related graft donor's blood sample was taken on the day of bone marrow donation. This entry comes from a study of T cells after posttransplantation cyclophosphamide. Germline CDR1 and CDR2: ENHRY and SYGVKD. The CDR3 consists of 12 residues. V gave up 8 bases and J gave up 2 bases, with 8 bases separating them. The study, taken as a whole, reports: Recipient CMV seropositivity and CMV reactivation strongly tracked TRB clonality.

The genes are TRBV10-3 and TRBJ2-3; D ambiguous. The source is a man aged 45 to 65 in good health, CMV-negative, and a related stem cell transplant donor. The specimen sequenced was PBMCs. The CDR3 reads CAIANYTDTQYF. Here the CDR3 DNA reads TGTGCCATCGCGAACTACACAGATACGCAGTATTTT.